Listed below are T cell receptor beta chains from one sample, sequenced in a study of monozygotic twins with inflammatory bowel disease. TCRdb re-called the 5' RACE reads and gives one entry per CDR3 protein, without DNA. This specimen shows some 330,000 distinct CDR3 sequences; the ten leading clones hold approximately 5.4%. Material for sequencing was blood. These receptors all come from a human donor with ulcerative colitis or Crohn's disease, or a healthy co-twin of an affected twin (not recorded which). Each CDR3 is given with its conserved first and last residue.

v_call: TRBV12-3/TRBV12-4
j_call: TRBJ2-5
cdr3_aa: CASSPGLAARMETQYF

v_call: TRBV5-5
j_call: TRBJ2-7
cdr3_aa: CASSFWMNYEQYF

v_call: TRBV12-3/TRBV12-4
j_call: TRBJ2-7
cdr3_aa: CASSFLQGAYEQYF

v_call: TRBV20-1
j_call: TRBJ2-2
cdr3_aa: CSARTGVLSIGELFF

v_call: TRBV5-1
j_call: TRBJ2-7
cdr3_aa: CASSTDASSYEQYF

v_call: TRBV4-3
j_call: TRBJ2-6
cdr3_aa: CASSQPGQGKANVLTF

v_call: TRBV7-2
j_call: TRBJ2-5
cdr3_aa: CASSSRTKDGQETQYF

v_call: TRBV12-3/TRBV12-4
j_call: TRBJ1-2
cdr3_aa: CASNPDGAMGYTF

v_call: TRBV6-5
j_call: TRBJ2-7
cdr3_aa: CASSYSGLARSYEQYF

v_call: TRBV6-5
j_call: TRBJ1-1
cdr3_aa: CASSYSEHVGSTEAFF

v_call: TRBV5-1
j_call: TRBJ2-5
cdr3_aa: CASSYFSSETQYF

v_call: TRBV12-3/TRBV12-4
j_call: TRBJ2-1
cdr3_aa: CASSWGQGGYNEQFF

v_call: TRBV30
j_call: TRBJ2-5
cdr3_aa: CAWAERRGETQYF

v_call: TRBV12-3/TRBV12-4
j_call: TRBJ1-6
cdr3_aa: CASSPIGWGGSPLHF

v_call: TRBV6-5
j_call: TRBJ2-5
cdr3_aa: CAVRDVGTQYF

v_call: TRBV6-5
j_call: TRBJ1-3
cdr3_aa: CASSYDRAGNTIYF

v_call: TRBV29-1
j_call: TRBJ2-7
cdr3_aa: CSVGTGTSGRGEQYF

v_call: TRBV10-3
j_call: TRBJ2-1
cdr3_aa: CAIRSSGYNEQFF

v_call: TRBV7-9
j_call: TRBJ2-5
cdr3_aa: CASRIAGGHVGQETQYF

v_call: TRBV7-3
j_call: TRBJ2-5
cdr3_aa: CASSLRGTMGETQYF

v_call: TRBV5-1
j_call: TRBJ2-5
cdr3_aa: CASRPVRDGGFDGTQYF

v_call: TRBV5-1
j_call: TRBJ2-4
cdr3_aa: CASSLAGDLAKNIQYF

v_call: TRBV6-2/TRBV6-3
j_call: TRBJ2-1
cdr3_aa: CASNPYTSGGNNEQFF

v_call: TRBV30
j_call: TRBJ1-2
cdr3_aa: CAWSVWGARGYTF

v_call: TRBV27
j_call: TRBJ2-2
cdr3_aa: CASRQGAMSNTGELFF

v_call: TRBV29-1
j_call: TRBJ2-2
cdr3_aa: CSVEGATGELFF

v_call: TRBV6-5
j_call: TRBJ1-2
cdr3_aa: CASSYGTGRYYGYTF